This T cell receptor (beta chain) originates from a study of PD-L1 blockade in urothelial cancer. Turning to the study itself: Of prior chemotherapy regimens, patients had received between 0 and 3.

V lost 5 bases and J 2 bases, leaving 12 bases between the germline ends. This CDR3 comprises 14 residues. From germline, CDR1 is SEHNR and CDR2 FQNEAQ (reference sequence). The sample's time point: pretreatment peripheral blood. Every patient provided from 1 to 8 samples, collected pretreatment and on-treatment. TCRdb keeps only in-frame clones here, not all; method: immunoSEQ multiplex PCR. The table shows around 130,000 clones, with approximately 84% occurring only once. This chain uses TRBV7-9 with TRBJ2-5; TRBD2 might be the D (5 bases). The input for sequencing was PBMCs, taken around atezolizumab (anti-PD-L1) treatment. This sequence originates from a man aged 50-60 years with urothelial cancer. Here the CDR3 reads CASSVRPGQETQYF. The CDR3 nucleotides are TGTGCCAGCAGCGTGAGGCCGGGACAAGAGACCCAGTACTTC.